This T cell receptor beta chain stems from a study of T cell repertoires in cytomegalovirus infection (dated by TCRdb to between 2017 and 2020). Background for the entire study: The HLA type of each donor mattered for the analysis, because public TCR beta signatures pointed to carriage of CMV infection along with the matching HLA type. The research as a whole found: In both this cohort and an independent roughly 350-donor cohort, the cumulative frequency of public TCR beta family members distinguished carriers of CMV infection plus the relevant HLA type. The ex vivo response was dominated by HLA-C-restricted CMV-specific TCR beta clonotypes, which also provided the single most frequent clonotype in two of eight donors.

This clonotype appeared many times. Its antigen is unknown. No per-base quality is available; no much larger clone lies one base away. The data were produced on an Illumina HiSeq 1500. TCRdb passed the public sequencing reads through fastp at Q25 and MiXCR, retaining productive beta sequences. Rows merge per CDR3 protein into single entries with the most common DNA and genes. This sample holds hundreds of thousands of distinct CDR3 sequences; around 10% were observed only once. Of the sample, around 2.5% falls within the top ten clones. Based on the germline V gene, the CDR1 and CDR2 sequences are MDHEN and SYDVKM. There are 15 amino acids in the CDR3, from cysteine to valine inclusive. Only the CDR3 part of the read is kept: 45 bases, read in frame from the first base. Germline trimming amounts to 5 bases on V and 4 bases on J, with 11 as the count of junction bases outside the gene matches.

The sample was PBMCs. The chain joins TRBV28 to TRBJ2-7; the junction holds 7 bases that match TRBD2. The TCR comes from a human donor in good health (CMV status not recorded). Some clones in this sample may be carry-over from other donors' samples. The CDR3 amino acid sequence is: CASSPAGVGEYEQYV. The DNA sequence reads TGTGCCAGCAGTCCGGCGGGGGTGGGGGAGTACGAGCAGTACGTC.